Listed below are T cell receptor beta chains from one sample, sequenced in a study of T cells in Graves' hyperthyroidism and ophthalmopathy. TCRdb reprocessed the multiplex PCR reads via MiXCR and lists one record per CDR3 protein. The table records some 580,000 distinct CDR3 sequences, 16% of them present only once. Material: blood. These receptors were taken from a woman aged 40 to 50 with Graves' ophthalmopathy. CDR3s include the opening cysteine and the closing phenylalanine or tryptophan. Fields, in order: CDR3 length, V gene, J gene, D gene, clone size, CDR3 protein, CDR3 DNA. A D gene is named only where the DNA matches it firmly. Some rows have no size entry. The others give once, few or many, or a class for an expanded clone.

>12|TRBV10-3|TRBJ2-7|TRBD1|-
CAIGQGGYEQYF
TGTGCCATCGGACAGGGGGGCTACGAGCAGTACTTC
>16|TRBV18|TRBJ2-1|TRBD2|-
CASSPPLAASYNEQFF
TGTGCCAGCTCACCCCCACTAGCGGCCTCCTACAATGAGCAGTTCTTC
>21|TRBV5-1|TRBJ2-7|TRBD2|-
CASSLLQAKQGLAGAFYKQYF
TGCGCCAGCAGCTTATTACAGGCAAAACAAGGACTAGCGGGAGCCTTCTACAAGCAGTACTTC
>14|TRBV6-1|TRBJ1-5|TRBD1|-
CASRDRGVNQPQHF
TGTGCCAGCAGGGACAGGGGAGTGAATCAGCCCCAGCATTTT
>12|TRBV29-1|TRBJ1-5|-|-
CSVGGANQPQHF
TGCAGCGTTGGGGGGGCGAATCAGCCCCAGCATTTT
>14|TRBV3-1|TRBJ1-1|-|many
CASSQELENTEAFF
TGTGCCAGCAGCCAAGAATTGGAAAACACTGAAGCTTTCTTT
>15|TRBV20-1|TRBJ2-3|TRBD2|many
CSARGTSGNTDTQYF
TGCAGTGCCAGAGGGACTAGCGGAAACACAGATACGCAGTATTTT
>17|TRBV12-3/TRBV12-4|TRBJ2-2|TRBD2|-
CASSGLAGRSITGELFF
TGTGCCAGCAGCGGACTAGCGGGGAGGTCGATCACCGGGGAGCTGTTTTTT
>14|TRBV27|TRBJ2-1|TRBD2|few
CASSLFPSGDEQFF
TGTGCCAGCAGTTTATTTCCTAGCGGGGATGAGCAGTTCTTC
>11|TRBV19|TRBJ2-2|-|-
CASSIAGKLFF
TGTGCCAGTAGTATCGCGGGGAAACTGTTTTTT
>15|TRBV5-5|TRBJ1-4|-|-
CASSLLGGPNEKLFF
TGTGCCAGCAGCTTGTTGGGGGGTCCTAATGAAAAACTGTTTTTT
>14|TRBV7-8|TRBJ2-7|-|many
CASSVDRVNYEQYF
TGTGCCAGCAGCGTCGACCGGGTGAATTACGAGCAGTACTTC
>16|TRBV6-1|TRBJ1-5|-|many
CASSEARRQVNQPQHF
TGTGCCAGCAGTGAAGCTAGGAGACAGGTAAATCAGCCCCAGCATTTT
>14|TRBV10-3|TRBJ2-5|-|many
CAISESDSVETQYF
TGTGCCATCAGTGAGTCGGATAGCGTCGAGACCCAGTACTTC
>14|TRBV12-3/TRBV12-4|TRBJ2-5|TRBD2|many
CASSLRGGVETQYF
TGTGCCAGCAGTTTACGGGGGGGCGTGGAGACCCAGTACTTC
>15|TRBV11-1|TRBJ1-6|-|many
CASSLALRGNSPLHF
TGTGCCAGCAGCTTAGCGCTCAGGGGAAATTCACCCCTCCACTTT
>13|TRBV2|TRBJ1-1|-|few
CASSPGPNTGAFF
TGTGCCAGCAGCCCGGGGCCAAACACTGGAGCTTTCTTT
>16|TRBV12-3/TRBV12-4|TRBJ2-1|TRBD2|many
CASSLTGGGVYNEQFF
TGTGCCAGCAGTTTAACGGGCGGGGGAGTATACAATGAGCAGTTCTTC
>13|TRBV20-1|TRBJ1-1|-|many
CSASRGGNTEAFF
TGCAGTGCGAGCCGCGGTGGGAACACTGAAGCTTTCTTT
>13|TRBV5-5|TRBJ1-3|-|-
CASSLGVGNTIYF
TGTGCCAGCAGCTTGGGGGTCGGAAACACCATATATTTT
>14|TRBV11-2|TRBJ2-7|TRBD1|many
CASSVGQGIYEQYF
TGTGCCAGCAGCGTAGGACAGGGGATATACGAGCAGTACTTC
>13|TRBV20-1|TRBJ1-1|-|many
CSARYQMNTEAFF
TGCAGTGCTAGATACCAGATGAACACTGAAGCTTTCTTT
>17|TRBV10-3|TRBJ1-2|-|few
CAISEGQWGIANYGYTF
TGTGCCATCAGTGAGGGGCAGTGGGGCATAGCTAACTATGGCTACACCTTC
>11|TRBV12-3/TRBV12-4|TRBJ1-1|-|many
CASSSWPEAFF
TGTGCCAGCAGTTCTTGGCCTGAAGCTTTCTTT
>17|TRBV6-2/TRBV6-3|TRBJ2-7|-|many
CASSYAVPRGSGYEQYF
TGTGCCAGCAGTTATGCTGTTCCTAGAGGGAGTGGGTACGAGCAGTACTTC
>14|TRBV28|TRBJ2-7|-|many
CASSLYPGADEQYF
TGTGCCAGCAGTTTATATCCGGGGGCTGACGAGCAGTACTTC
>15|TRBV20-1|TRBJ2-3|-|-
CSARDGSKGTDTQYF
TGCAGTGCTAGAGATGGATCGAAGGGCACAGATACGCAGTATTTT
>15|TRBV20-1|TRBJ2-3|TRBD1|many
CSARGAGGATDTQYF
TGCAGTGCTAGAGGGGCAGGGGGCGCGACAGATACGCAGTATTTT
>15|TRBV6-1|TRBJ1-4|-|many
CASSDWTIGNEKLFF
TGTGCCAGCAGTGATTGGACCATTGGAAATGAAAAACTGTTTTTT
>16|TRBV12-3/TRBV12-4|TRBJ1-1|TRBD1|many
CASSPSTGGLYTEAFF
TGTGCCAGCAGTCCCTCGACAGGGGGCCTATATACTGAAGCTTTCTTT
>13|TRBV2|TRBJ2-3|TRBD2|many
CASSRLAADTQYF
TGTGCCAGCAGTAGGCTAGCGGCAGATACGCAGTATTTT
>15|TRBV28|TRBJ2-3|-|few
CASRSRETSTDTQYF
TGTGCCAGCAGATCCAGGGAGACTAGCACAGATACGCAGTATTTT
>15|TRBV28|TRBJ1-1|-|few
CASNLQGSWNTEAFF
TGTGCCAGCAATCTACAGGGATCTTGGAACACTGAAGCTTTCTTT
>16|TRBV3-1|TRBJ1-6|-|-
CASSEVFGSYNSPLHF
TGTGCCAGCAGTGAGGTTTTCGGCTCCTATAATTCACCCCTCCACTTT
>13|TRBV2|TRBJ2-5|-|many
CASSDQVTQTQYF
TGTGCCAGCAGTGACCAGGTCACCCAGACCCAGTACTTC
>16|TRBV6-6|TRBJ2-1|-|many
CASSYGPPTGYNEQFF
TGTGCCAGCAGTTACGGGCCCCCAACGGGTTACAATGAGCAGTTCTTC